This TCR beta chain derives from a study of T-cell reconstitution after alpha-beta-depleted transplantation in children. Whole-study findings and limits: Several patients had high TCRbeta diversity at day 60; it came from surviving recipient T cells and thymic progenitors. From newly produced T cells came most of the T-cell counts and diversity one year after transplant. Alpha-beta T cells about two months after transplant reportedly derived from several hundred expanded graft clones.

During its preparation, the TCRbeta library received unique molecular identifiers. TCRdb processed the PCR reads anew with MiXCR; each CDR3 protein has one entry. This repertoire shows 750,000 to 950,000 distinct CDR3 sequences, under 20% found once; its top ten account for approximately 5%. With regard to this clonotype: Its antigen is unknown.

J lost 6 bases, V lost 4 bases, and 6 bases had no gene match. This CDR3 is built from 15 residues. CDR1 and CDR2 (germline): SGHRS, YFSETQ. The clonotype comes from a male patient between 10 and 17 years old who had a stem cell transplant for acute lymphoblastic leukemia, so the T cells may come from the graft donor. The chain joins TRBV5-1 to TRBJ2-1; TRBD2 aligns across 11 bases. The sample was PBMCs, mostly from graft donor cells, taken 360 days after TCRalphabeta/CD19-depleted stem cell transplant. CDR3 sequence reads: CASSGSSGRRNEQFF. The CDR3 region has the DNA TGCGCCAGCAGCGGGTCTAGCGGGAGGCGCAATGAGCAGTTCTTC.